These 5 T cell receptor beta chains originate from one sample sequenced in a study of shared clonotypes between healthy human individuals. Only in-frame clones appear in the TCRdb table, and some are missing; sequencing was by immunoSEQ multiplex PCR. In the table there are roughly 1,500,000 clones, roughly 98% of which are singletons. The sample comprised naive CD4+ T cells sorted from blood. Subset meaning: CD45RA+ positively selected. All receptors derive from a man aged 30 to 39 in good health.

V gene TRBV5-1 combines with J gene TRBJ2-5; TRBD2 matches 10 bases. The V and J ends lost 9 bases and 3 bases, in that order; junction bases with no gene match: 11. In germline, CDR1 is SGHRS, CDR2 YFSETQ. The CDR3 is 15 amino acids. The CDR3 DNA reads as TGCGCCACGAAAATTACCGGGACTAGCGAAGAGACCCAGTACTTC. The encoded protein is CATKITGTSEETQYF. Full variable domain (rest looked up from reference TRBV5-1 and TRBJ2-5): KAGVTQTPRYLIKTRGQQVTLSCSPISGHRSVSWYQQTPGQGLQFLFEYFSETQRNKGNFPGRFSGRQFSNSRSEMNVSTLELGDSALYLCATKITGTSEETQYFGPGTRLLVL.

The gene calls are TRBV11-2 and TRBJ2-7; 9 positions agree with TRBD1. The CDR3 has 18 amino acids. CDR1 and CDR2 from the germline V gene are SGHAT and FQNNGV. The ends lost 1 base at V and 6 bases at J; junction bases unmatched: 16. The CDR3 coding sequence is TGTGCCAGCAGCTTAGGTTCTTTGTGGGACAGGGCGGCGGGCGAGCAGTACTTC. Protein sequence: CASSLGSLWDRAAGEQYF.

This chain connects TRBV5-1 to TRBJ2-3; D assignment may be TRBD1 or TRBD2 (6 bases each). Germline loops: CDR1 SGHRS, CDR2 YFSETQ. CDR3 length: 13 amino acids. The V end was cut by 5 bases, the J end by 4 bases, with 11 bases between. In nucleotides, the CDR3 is TGCGCCAGCAGGGAGGGGGGCCCAGATACGCAGTATTTT. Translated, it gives CASREGGPDTQYF.

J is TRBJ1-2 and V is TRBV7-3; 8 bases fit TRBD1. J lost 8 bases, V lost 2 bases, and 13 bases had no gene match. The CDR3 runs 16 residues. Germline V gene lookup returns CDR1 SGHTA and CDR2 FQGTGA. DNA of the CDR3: TGTGCCAGCAGCTTAGAATTTGGGGGGACAGGAGGCGGCTACACCTTC. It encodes CASSLEFGGTGGGYTF.

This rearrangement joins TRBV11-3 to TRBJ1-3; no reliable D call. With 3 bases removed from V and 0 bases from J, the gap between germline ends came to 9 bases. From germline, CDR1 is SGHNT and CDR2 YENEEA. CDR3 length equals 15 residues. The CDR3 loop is CASSFDGNSGNTIYF. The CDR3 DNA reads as TGTGCCAGCAGCTTCGACGGTAACTCTGGAAACACCATATATTTT.